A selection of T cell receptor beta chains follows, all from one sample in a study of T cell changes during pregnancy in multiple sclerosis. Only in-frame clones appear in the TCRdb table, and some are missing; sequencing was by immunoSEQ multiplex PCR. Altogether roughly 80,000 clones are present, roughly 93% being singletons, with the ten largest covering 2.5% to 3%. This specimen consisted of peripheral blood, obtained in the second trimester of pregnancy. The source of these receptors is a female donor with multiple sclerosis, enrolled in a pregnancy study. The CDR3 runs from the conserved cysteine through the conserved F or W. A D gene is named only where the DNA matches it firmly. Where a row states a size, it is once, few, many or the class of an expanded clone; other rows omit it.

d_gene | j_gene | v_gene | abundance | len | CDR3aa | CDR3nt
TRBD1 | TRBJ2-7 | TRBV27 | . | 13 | CASSYGTGYEQYF | TGTGCCAGCAGTTATGGGACAGGCTACGAGCAGTACTTC
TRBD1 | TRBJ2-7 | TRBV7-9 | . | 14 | CASSFAGQGREQYF | TGTGCCAGCAGCTTTGCCGGACAGGGTCGCGAGCAGTACTTC
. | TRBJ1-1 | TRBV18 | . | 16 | CASSPSNRGQNTEAFF | TGTGCCAGCTCACCCTCAAATCGGGGTCAGAACACTGAAGCTTTCTTT
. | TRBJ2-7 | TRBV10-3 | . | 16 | CAIRILDSRIRYEQYF | TGTGCCATCCGGATATTGGACAGCCGTATCCGCTACGAGCAGTACTTC
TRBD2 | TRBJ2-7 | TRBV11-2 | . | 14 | CASSLERGVYEQYF | TGTGCCAGCAGCTTAGAACGGGGGGTCTACGAGCAGTACTTC
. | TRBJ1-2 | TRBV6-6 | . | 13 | CASTNVRNYGYTF | TGTGCCAGCACTAACGTGAGGAACTATGGCTACACCTTC
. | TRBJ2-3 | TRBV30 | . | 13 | CAWSEGNTDTQYF | TGTGCCTGGAGTGAGGGGAACACAGATACGCAGTATTTT
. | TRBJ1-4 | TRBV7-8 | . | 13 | CASSPTTNEKLFF | TGTGCCAGCAGCCCTACAACTAATGAAAAACTGTTTTTT
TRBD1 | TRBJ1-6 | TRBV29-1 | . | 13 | CSAVTGDNSPLHF | TGCAGCGCGGTGACAGGGGATAATTCACCCCTCCACTTT
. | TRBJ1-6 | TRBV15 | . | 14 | CATSRDESWSPLHF | TGTGCCACCAGCAGAGATGAGAGCTGGTCACCCCTCCACTTT
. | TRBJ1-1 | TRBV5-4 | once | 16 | CASSRPGTLMNTEAFF | TGTGCCAGCAGCCGACCCGGGACATTAATGAACACTGAAGCTTTCTTT
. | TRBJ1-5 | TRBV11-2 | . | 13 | CASSLDPSQPQHF | TGTGCCAGCAGCTTAGACCCAAGCCAGCCCCAGCATTTT
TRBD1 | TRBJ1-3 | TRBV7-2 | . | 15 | CASSRMTGTGNTIYF | TGTGCCAGCAGCCGGATGACAGGGACTGGAAACACCATATATTTT
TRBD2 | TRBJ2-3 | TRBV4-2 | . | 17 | CASSPGLAGGPIDTQYF | TGTGCCAGCAGCCCGGGACTAGCGGGGGGGCCTATAGATACGCAGTATTTT
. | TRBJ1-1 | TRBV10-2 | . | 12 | CASSAGNTEAFF | TGCGCCAGCAGTGCCGGGAACACTGAAGCTTTCTTT
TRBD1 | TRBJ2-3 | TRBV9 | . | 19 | CASSPPVGGQGLWTDTQYF | TGTGCCAGCAGCCCACCCGTGGGGGGACAGGGATTGTGGACAGATACGCAGTATTTT
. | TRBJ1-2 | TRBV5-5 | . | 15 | CASSLGQARNYGYTF | TGTGCCAGCAGCTTGGGACAGGCGAGAAACTATGGCTACACCTTC
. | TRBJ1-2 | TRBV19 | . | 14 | CASRSPGDNYGYTF | TGTGCCAGTAGGTCCCCGGGGGACAACTATGGCTACACCTTC
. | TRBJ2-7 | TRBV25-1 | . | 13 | CASSAGIDYEQYF | TGTGCCAGCAGTGCGGGGATAGACTACGAGCAGTACTTC
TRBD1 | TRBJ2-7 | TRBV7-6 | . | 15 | CASSPGTGSPYEQYF | TGTGCCAGCAGCCCGGGGACAGGTTCCCCCTACGAGCAGTACTTC
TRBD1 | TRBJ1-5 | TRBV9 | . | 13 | CASSVSGGQPQHF | TGTGCCAGCAGCGTATCAGGGGGACAGCCCCAGCATTTT
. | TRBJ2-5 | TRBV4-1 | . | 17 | CASSQYGSLGGQETQYF | TGCGCCAGCAGCCAGTACGGTTCTCTAGGAGGCCAAGAGACCCAGTACTTC
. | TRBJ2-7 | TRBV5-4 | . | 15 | CASSTTASPSYEQYF | TGTGCCAGCAGCACCACAGCCTCACCGTCTTACGAGCAGTACTTC
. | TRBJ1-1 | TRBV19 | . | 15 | CASSMGYRDHTEAFF | TGTGCCAGTAGTATGGGATACAGGGACCACACTGAAGCTTTCTTT
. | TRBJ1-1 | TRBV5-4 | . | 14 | CASSLKGAQAEAFF | TGTGCCAGCAGCTTGAAAGGGGCGCAGGCTGAAGCTTTCTTT
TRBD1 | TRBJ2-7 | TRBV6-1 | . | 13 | CASSHQDRTVQYF | TGTGCCAGCAGCCACCAGGACAGGACTGTACAGTACTTC
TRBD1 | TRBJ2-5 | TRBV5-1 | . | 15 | CASSSGTGYTETQYF | TGCGCCAGCAGCTCCGGGACAGGGTACACGGAGACCCAGTACTTC
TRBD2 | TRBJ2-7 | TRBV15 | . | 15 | CATSTYSGGLREQYF | TGTGCCACCAGCACATACAGCGGGGGCCTAAGGGAGCAGTACTTC
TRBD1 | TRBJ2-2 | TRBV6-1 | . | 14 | CASATGAPTGELFF | TGTGCCAGCGCGACAGGGGCCCCCACCGGGGAGCTGTTTTTT
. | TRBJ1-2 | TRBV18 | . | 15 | CASSPGDHNPDGYTF | TGTGCCAGCTCACCAGGAGACCATAATCCCGATGGCTACACCTTC
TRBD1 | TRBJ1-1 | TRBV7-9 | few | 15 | CASSHLGGENTEAFF | TGTGCCAGCAGCCATCTAGGGGGCGAGAACACTGAAGCTTTCTTT
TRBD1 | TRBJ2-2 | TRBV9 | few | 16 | CASSTGQVSNTGELFF | TGTGCCAGCAGCACAGGACAGGTTTCGAACACCGGGGAGCTGTTTTTT
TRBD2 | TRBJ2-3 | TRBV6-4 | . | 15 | CASGPEAGVPDTQYF | TGTGCCAGCGGCCCAGAAGCGGGGGTACCAGATACGCAGTATTTT
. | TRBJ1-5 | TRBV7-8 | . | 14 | CASSLAGAYQPQHF | TGTGCCAGCAGCTTAGCCGGAGCCTATCAGCCCCAGCATTTT
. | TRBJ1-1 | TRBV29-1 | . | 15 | CSVEALPGGNTEAFF | TGCAGCGTTGAAGCCCTGCCCGGGGGAAACACTGAAGCTTTCTTT
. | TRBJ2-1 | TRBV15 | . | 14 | CATREDLTYNEQFF | TGTGCCACCAGGGAGGACCTGACCTACAATGAGCAGTTCTTC
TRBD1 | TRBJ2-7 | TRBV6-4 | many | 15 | CASSDTGTGFNEQYF | TGTGCCAGCAGTGATACTGGGACAGGGTTTAACGAGCAGTACTTC
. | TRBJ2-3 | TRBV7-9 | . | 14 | CAPSPWGGTDTQYF | TGTGCCCCTTCCCCCTGGGGGGGCACAGATACGCAGTATTTT
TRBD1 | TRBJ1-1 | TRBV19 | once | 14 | CASSIDRGELSAFF | TGTGCCAGTAGTATCGACAGGGGCGAGCTATCGGCTTTCTTT
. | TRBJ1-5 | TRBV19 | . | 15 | CASSPSGTNNQPQHF | TGTGCCAGTAGTCCATCTGGTACTAACAATCAGCCCCAGCATTTT
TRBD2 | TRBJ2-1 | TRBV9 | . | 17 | CASSSRGAGSSYNEQFF | TGTGCCAGCAGCTCGCGGGGGGCGGGGAGCTCCTACAATGAGCAGTTCTTC
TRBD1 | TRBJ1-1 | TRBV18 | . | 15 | CASSRGTGSNTEAFF | TGTGCCAGCTCACGAGGGACAGGCTCAAACACTGAAGCTTTCTTT
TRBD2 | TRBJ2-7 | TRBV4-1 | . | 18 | CASSQGDASGGFSYEQYF | TGCGCCAGCAGCCAAGGGGACGCTAGCGGGGGGTTCTCCTACGAGCAGTACTTC
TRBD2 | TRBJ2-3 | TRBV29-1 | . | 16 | CSVEDGSGGNADTQYF | TGCAGCGTTGAAGATGGAAGCGGGGGCAACGCAGATACGCAGTATTTT
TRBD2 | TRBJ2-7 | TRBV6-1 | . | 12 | CAGGGTAYEQYF | TGTGCCGGGGGAGGGACGGCTTACGAGCAGTACTTC
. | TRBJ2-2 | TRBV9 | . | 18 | CASSPRSGGRGVAGELFF | TGTGCCAGCAGCCCCCGGTCAGGGGGGCGCGGGGTGGCCGGGGAGCTGTTTTTT
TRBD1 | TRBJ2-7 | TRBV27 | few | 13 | CASISGQGYEQYF | TGTGCCAGCATTTCCGGACAGGGTTACGAGCAGTACTTC
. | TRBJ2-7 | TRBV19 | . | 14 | CASSLRDYASEQYF | TGTGCCAGTAGTCTCCGGGATTATGCCTCCGAGCAGTACTTC
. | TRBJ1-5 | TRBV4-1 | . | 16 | CASSQDALQSNQPQHF | TGCGCCAGCAGCCAAGATGCTCTACAGAGCAATCAGCCCCAGCATTTT
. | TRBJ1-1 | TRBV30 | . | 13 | CAWRVRGNTEAFF | TGTGCCTGGAGGGTCAGGGGGAACACTGAAGCTTTCTTT
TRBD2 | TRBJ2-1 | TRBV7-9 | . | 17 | CASSLSAGGPSGNEQFF | TGTGCCAGCAGCTTAAGCGCGGGGGGCCCTTCGGGCAATGAGCAGTTCTTC
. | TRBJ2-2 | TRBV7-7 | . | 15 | CASSLVLGATGELFF | TGTGCTAGCAGCTTAGTTTTAGGGGCCACCGGGGAGCTGTTTTTT
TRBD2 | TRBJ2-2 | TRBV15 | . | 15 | CATSKRGGRAGELFF | TGTGCCACCAGCAAGCGGGGGGGCCGCGCCGGGGAGCTGTTTTTT
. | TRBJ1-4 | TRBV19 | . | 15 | CASSPSEGMVEKLFF | TGTGCCAGTAGCCCCAGTGAGGGAATGGTTGAAAAACTGTTTTTT
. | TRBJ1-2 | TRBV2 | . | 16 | CASSLQTENPNYGYTF | TGTGCCAGCAGTCTACAGACGGAAAATCCGAACTATGGCTACACCTTC
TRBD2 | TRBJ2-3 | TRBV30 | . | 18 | CAWSVGVAGGRGADTQYF | TGTGCCTGGAGTGTAGGAGTGGCGGGGGGGAGAGGCGCAGATACGCAGTATTTT
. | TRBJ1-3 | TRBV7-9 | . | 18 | CASSSLEGNREFGNTIYF | TGTGCCAGCAGCTCCCTTGAGGGGAACAGGGAATTTGGAAACACCATATATTTT
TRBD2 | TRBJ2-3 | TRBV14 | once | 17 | CASRRTSGRVGTDTQYF | TGTGCCAGCAGGAGAACTAGCGGGAGGGTCGGCACAGATACGCAGTATTTT
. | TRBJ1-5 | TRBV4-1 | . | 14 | CASNQGHSNQPQHF | TGCGCCAGCAATCAGGGACATAGCAATCAGCCCCAGCATTTT
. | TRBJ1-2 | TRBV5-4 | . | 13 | CASSLEQGLGYTF | TGTGCCAGCAGCTTGGAGCAGGGGCTCGGCTACACCTTC